The 21 T cell receptor beta chains listed next were all sequenced from one sample in a study of T cell responses to AZD1222 COVID-19 vaccine. Here immunoSEQ multiplex PCR was the method, and the copy in TCRdb shows in-frame clones only, minus some. The table has tens of thousands of clones, roughly nine tenths seen once; the top ten hold around 45%. The material was peripheral blood, obtained on day 0 of AZD1222 vaccination. Source of these receptors: an adult in good health.

This rearrangement joins TRBV18 to TRBJ2-1, with TRBD1 matching over 12 bases. This CDR3 spans 15 amino acids. Germline-derived CDR1 and CDR2 are KGHSH and LQKENI. The V and J ends lost 3 bases and 4 bases, in that order; junction bases with no gene match: 1. CDR3 nucleotide sequence: TGTGCCAGCTCACCGGGACAGGGGGCATACAATGAGCAGTTCTTC. This encodes CASSPGQGAYNEQFF.

The rearrangement uses TRBV25-1 and TRBJ2-2; no firm D call. Deletions cut 3 bases from V and 5 bases from J, with 7 bases between. Germline V gives CDR1 MGHDK, CDR2 SYGVNS. The CDR3 spans 13 residues. Written as DNA, the CDR3 is TGTGCCAGCAGTGATATGCCTACCGGGGAGCTGTTTTTT. This sequence encodes CASSDMPTGELFF.

The chain employs TRBV6-5 and TRBJ1-2; D is unresolved. The CDR3 is made up of 15 amino acids. The germline V and J ends were trimmed by 2 bases and 2 bases, with 12 bases remaining between them. CDR1 and CDR2 from the germline V gene are MNHEY and SVGAGI. CDR3 protein: CASSYLRTKNYGYTF. CDR3 nucleotides: TGTGCCAGCAGTTACCTGAGGACCAAAAACTATGGCTACACCTTC.

This clone was observed once. J is TRBJ1-3 and V is TRBV7-9; 8 bases map to TRBD1. Germline-derived CDR1 and CDR2 are SEHNR and FQNEAQ (reference sequence). The CDR3 extends over 19 amino acids. Unmatched junction bases numbered 15, after V lost 5 bases and J lost 0 bases. CDR3 nucleotides: TGTGCCAGCAGCCTAGGGACAGGCGTATTTTCCCTCTCTGGAAACACCATATATTTT. This translates into CASSLGTGVFSLSGNTIYF.

The chain uses TRBV9 and TRBJ1-4; 7 nucleotides align to TRBD1. The ends lost 0 bases at V and 4 bases at J; junction bases unmatched: 9. Germline V gene sequence: CDR1 SGDLS, CDR2 YYNGEE. CDR3 size: 17 residues. For the CDR3, the DNA is TGTGCCAGCAGCGTAGACGTACCCGGGACAGTTAATGAAAAACTGTTTTTT. Encoded protein: CASSVDVPGTVNEKLFF.

This chain uses TRBV30 with TRBJ2-2, with 7 bases fitting TRBD1. The V segment lost 1 base and the J segment 0 bases; nucleotides outside the gene matches: 8. The V gene's germline CDR1 is GTSNPN and CDR2 SVGIG (reference sequence). This CDR3 has 17 amino acids. DNA of the CDR3: TGTGCCTGGAGTGCTACCTTGGGACAGCCGAACACCGGGGAGCTGTTTTTT. Amino acids: CAWSATLGQPNTGELFF. Looking up the rest from reference TRBV30 and TRBJ2-2 gives the full variable domain: SQTIHQWPATLVQPVGSPLSLECTVEGTSNPNLYWYRQAAGRGLQLLFYSVGIGQISSEVPQNLSASRPQDRQFILSSKKLLLSDSGFYLCAWSATLGQPNTGELFFGEGSRLTVL.

The chain recombines TRBV9 with TRBJ2-3, with 13 bases fitting TRBD2. The trim removed 3 bases at V and 9 bases at J, leaving 10 bases unmatched. This CDR3 is built from 16 residues. Germline CDR1 and CDR2: SGDLS and YYNGEE. The CDR3 sequence is CASSATGTSGEGTQYF. CDR3 coding DNA: TGTGCCAGCAGCGCGACGGGGACTAGCGGGGAGGGAACGCAGTATTTT.

J is TRBJ1-3 and V is TRBV19; D remains unclear. Deletions cut 3 bases from V and 0 bases from J, with 9 bases between. CDR3 length: 15 amino acids. The germline gives CDR1 LNHDA, CDR2 SQIVND (reference sequence). In DNA, the CDR3 is TGTGCCAGTAGTATTGGGAGAGCCTCTGGAAACACCATATATTTT. Protein product: CASSIGRASGNTIYF.

This chain connects TRBV7-9 to TRBJ2-1, with D possibly matching TRBD1 (5 bases). The V and J ends lost 1 base and 15 bases respectively, with 19 bases between them. CDR3 length: 14 residues. CDR1 is SEHNR and CDR2 is FQNEAQ in the germline V gene (reference sequence). The CDR3 region has the DNA TGTGCCAGCAGCTTAGAGGCGCGTGCGCAGGGTACGTTCTTC. Amino acids: CASSLEARAQGTFF. The full variable domain, rest sourced from reference TRBV7-9 and TRBJ2-1, is DTGVSQNPRHKITKRGQNVTFRCDPISEHNRLYWYRQTLGQGPEFLTYFQNEAQLEKSRLLSDRFSAERPKGSFSTLEIQRTEQGDSAMYLCASSLEARAQGTFFGPGTRLTVL.

This rearrangement joins TRBV7-9 to TRBJ1-2, with a weak D call TRBD1 (5 bases). V was cut by 5 bases and J by 4 bases, with 11 bases left in between. There are 13 residues in the CDR3. CDR1 is SEHNR and CDR2 is FQNEAQ in the germline V gene (reference sequence). CDR3 loop: CASSPGGVYGYTF. CDR3 coding DNA: TGTGCCAGCAGCCCGGGGGGGGTCTATGGCTACACCTTC.

V and J are TRBV5-1 and TRBJ1-1; D remains ambiguous. The germline CDR1 and CDR2 sequences are SGHRS and YFSETQ. The V and J ends lost 2 bases and 7 bases respectively, with 21 bases between them. The CDR3 length is 16 residues. CDR3 nucleotides: TGCGCCAGCAGCTTAGCCAACCCTCGAGTGGGGAATGAAGCTTTCTTT. Residues: CASSLANPRVGNEAFF.

V and J are TRBV29-1 and TRBJ1-5; 7 bases are shared with TRBD1. V lost 4 bases, J lost 5 bases, and 5 bases stayed unmatched. The germline gives CDR1 SQVTM, CDR2 ANQGSEA. The CDR3 totals 13 residues. The chain's CDR3 is CSVGTGVDQPQHF. CDR3 bases: TGCAGCGTTGGGACAGGAGTCGATCAGCCCCAGCATTTT.

The rearrangement uses TRBV11-2 and TRBJ2-1, with 13 bases matching TRBD2. The CDR3 has 15 amino acids. Looked up from germline, CDR1 is SGHAT and CDR2 is FQNNGV. With 4 bases clipped from V and 6 bases from J, the junction kept 3 bases outside the gene matches. The chain's CDR3 is CASSSRTSGGNEQFF. The CDR3 DNA reads TGTGCCAGCAGCTCCCGGACTAGCGGGGGCAATGAGCAGTTCTTC.

The J gene is TRBJ2-2, the V gene TRBV7-8; TRBD1 aligns across 7 bases. This CDR3 contains 20 residues. V gave up 4 bases and J gave up 0 bases; unmatched junction bases: 17. Germline-derived CDR1 and CDR2 are SGHVS and FQNEAQ. The CDR3 sequence is CASSSQGHPALSANTGELFF. DNA for the CDR3: TGTGCCAGCAGCTCACAGGGGCACCCAGCTCTTAGCGCGAACACCGGGGAGCTGTTTTTT.

The V and J genes are TRBV7-2 and TRBJ1-2, with D perhaps TRBD1 (5 bases). The V end lost 1 base, the J end lost 3 bases, and 12 bases lay between the germline ends. The CDR3 is 15 amino acids. Germline V gene lookup returns CDR1 SGHTA and CDR2 FQGNSA. CDR3 residues: CASSLGTGNYYGYTF. In DNA, the CDR3 is TGTGCCAGCAGCTTAGGAACAGGAAATTACTATGGCTACACCTTC.

This chain links TRBV6-6 with TRBJ1-2; D is perhaps TRBD1 (6 bases). V dropped 0 bases and J dropped 7 bases, with 12 bases sitting between them. The CDR3 is 14 amino acids. The germline gives CDR1 MNHNY, CDR2 SVGAGI (reference sequence). CDR3 loop: CASSYSGVDSGYTF. DNA for the CDR3: TGTGCCAGCAGTTACTCGGGTGTGGACAGTGGCTACACCTTC.

The genes are TRBV11-2 and TRBJ2-1, with D uncertain. The CDR3 contains 15 residues. V was cut by 5 bases and J by 4 bases, with 15 bases left in between. The germline V gene encodes CDR1 SGHAT and CDR2 FQNNGV. The CDR3 sequence is CASSPPGQSYNEQFF. CDR3 DNA: TGTGCCAGCAGCCCCCCCGGGCAGTCTTACAATGAGCAGTTCTTC. The variable domain in full, completed from reference TRBV11-2 and TRBJ2-1, reads EAGVAQSPRYKIIEKRQSVAFWCNPISGHATLYWYQQILGQGPKLLIQFQNNGVVDDSQLPKDRFSAERLKGVDSTLKIQPAKLEDSAVYLCASSPPGQSYNEQFFGPGTRLTVL.

The chain couples TRBV7-2 to TRBJ1-2; D may be TRBD1 (5 bases). CDR3 size: 16 residues. With 5 bases removed from V and 0 bases from J, the gap between germline ends came to 16 bases. CDR1 and CDR2 (germline): SGHTA, FQGNSA. CDR3 amino acids: CASSVQGAVSNYGYTF. The CDR3 bases are TGTGCCAGCAGCGTTCAGGGAGCGGTCTCTAACTATGGCTACACCTTC. Supplemented by reference TRBV7-2 and TRBJ1-2, the full variable domain reads GAGVSQSPSNKVTEKGKDVELRCDPISGHTALYWYRQSLGQGLEFLIYFQGNSAPDKSGLPSDRFSAERTGGSVSTLTIQRTQQEDSAVYLCASSVQGAVSNYGYTFGSGTRLTVV.

The chain recombines TRBV6-1 with TRBJ1-5; D remains unclear. The CDR3 covers 12 residues. Germline CDR1 reads MNHNS; CDR2 reads SASEGT. The ends were cut back, 2 bases at V and 6 bases at J, with 5 bases in the middle. The CDR3 DNA follows: TGTGCCAGCAGTGAATGGGCTCAGCCCCAGCATTTT. Protein product: CASSEWAQPQHF.

The V and J genes are TRBV3-1 (or the pseudogene TRBV3-2) and TRBJ2-7; D ambiguous. The germline gives CDR1 LGHDT, CDR2 YNNKEL (reference sequence). This CDR3 region has 12 residues. Trimming shortened V by 4 bases and J by 5 bases, and 9 bases separated the two germline ends. In DNA, the CDR3 is TGTGCCAGCAGCCTACACCGTGACGAGCAGTACTTC. This encodes CASSLHRDEQYF.

The chain employs TRBV27 and TRBJ2-3; TRBD1 aligns across 10 bases. Trimming took 2 bases from V and 4 from J; bases not matched to a gene: 3. Germline CDR1 is MNHEY and CDR2 is SMNVEV (reference sequence). This CDR3 comprises 15 residues. This chain's CDR3 is CASSLGTGEADTQYF. The DNA of the CDR3 is TGTGCCAGCAGTTTAGGGACAGGGGAAGCAGATACGCAGTATTTT.